What follows are 13 T cell receptor beta chains derived from one specimen sequenced in a study of cytomegalovirus exposure and HLA in healthy donors. Researchers ran the PCR with 60 Vbeta and 13 Jbeta primers. Repertoires were generated with immunoSEQ multiplex PCR, while TCRdb's copy carries only in-frame clones and drops some. The sample holds more than 150,000 clones, 82% seen once. Sequencing input: PBMCs. Source of these receptors: a man in his forties in good health and CMV-seronegative.

The V gene is TRBV28, the J gene TRBJ2-3, with 11 bases lining up with TRBD2. Germline CDR1 MDHEN, CDR2 SYDVKM. The trim removed 5 bases at V and 4 bases at J, leaving 8 bases unmatched. This CDR3 has 16 residues. The DNA of the CDR3 is TGTGCCAGCAGTAGGACTAGCGGGCTCCCCGCAGATACGCAGTATTTT. Its translation is CASSRTSGLPADTQYF. Looking up the rest from reference TRBV28 and TRBJ2-3 gives the full variable domain: DVKVTQSSRYLVKRTGEKVFLECVQDMDHENMFWYRQDPGLGLRLIYFSYDVKMKEKGDIPEGYSVSREKKERFSLILESASTNQTSMYLCASSRTSGLPADTQYFGPGTRLTVL.

V is TRBV6-5 and J is TRBJ1-2, with TRBD1 matching 9 bases. The J segment lost 1 base and the V segment lost 6 bases, leaving 3 bases of the junction unmatched. This CDR3 is built from 14 residues. Germline-derived CDR1 and CDR2 are MNHEY and SVGAGI. The CDR3 sequence is CASRRTGDNYGYTF. In DNA form, the CDR3 reads TGTGCCAGCAGACGGACAGGGGATAACTATGGCTACACCTTC.

The gene calls are TRBV7-8 and TRBJ2-2; 7 bases align to TRBD2. V lost 3 bases to trimming and J lost 4 bases; unmatched junction nucleotides: 8. The CDR3 runs 16 residues. Germline-derived CDR1 and CDR2 are SGHVS and FQNEAQ. The CDR3: CASSFLAGARTGELFF. CDR3 DNA sequence: TGTGCCAGCAGCTTCCTCGCGGGAGCCCGCACCGGGGAGCTGTTTTTT.

The chain has TRBV18 and TRBJ2-3; D remains unclear. CDR1 and CDR2 (germline): KGHSH, LQKENI. Trimming removed 2 bases at V and 5 bases at J, with 5 bases between. The CDR3 consists of 12 residues. The chain's CDR3 is CASSPTVDTQYF. The DNA for the CDR3 is TGTGCCAGCTCACCAACTGTAGATACGCAGTATTTT.

The rearrangement joins TRBV9 to TRBJ1-2, with D possibly matching TRBD1 (6 bases). CDR1 SGDLS and CDR2 YYNGEE come from the germline V gene. V gave up 0 bases and J gave up 2 bases, with 8 bases separating them. The CDR3 extends over 14 amino acids. The chain's CDR3 is CASSVGGGNYGYTF. In DNA, the CDR3 is TGTGCCAGCAGCGTAGGAGGGGGAAACTATGGCTACACCTTC.

This chain joins TRBV27 and TRBJ2-1; no firm D call. Trimming pared 5 bases from V and 2 bases from J, leaving 13 bases between. The CDR3 loop spans 15 amino acids. Germline V gene data show CDR1 as MNHEY and CDR2 as SMNVEV (reference sequence). The CDR3 spells CASSDSTIPYNEQFF. CDR3 DNA sequence: TGTGCCAGCAGTGACTCTACTATCCCCTACAATGAGCAGTTCTTC.

The rearrangement links TRBV5-1 to TRBJ2-5, with TRBD2 matching 11 bases. With 4 bases clipped from V and 7 bases from J, the junction kept 9 bases outside the gene matches. Germline V CDR1 and CDR2: SGHRS, YFSETQ. This CDR3 has 15 amino acids. The CDR3 DNA follows: TGCGCCAGCAGCACGGAGGGGCTAGCGGGGGGGACCCAGTACTTC. Its translation: CASSTEGLAGGTQYF.

The chain combines TRBV4-3 with TRBJ1-1, with D unclear. The V gene's germline CDR1 is LGHNA and CDR2 YSLEER. The CDR3 contains 13 residues. V was shortened by 1 base and J by 4 bases, with 7 bases between the two germline ends. CDR3 amino acids: CASSQGPRTEAFF. The CDR3 DNA reads TGCGCCAGCAGCCAAGGGCCCCGCACTGAAGCTTTCTTT.

The chain employs TRBV28 and TRBJ2-7; D gene ambiguous. The CDR3 runs 14 residues. Per the germline V gene, CDR1 is MDHEN and CDR2 is SYDVKM. The V and J ends lost 5 bases and 2 bases respectively, with 13 bases between them. The CDR3 is CASSLTRPPYEQYF. As DNA, the CDR3 is TGTGCCAGCAGTCTGACAAGGCCCCCCTACGAGCAGTACTTC.

The rearrangement links TRBV6-5 to TRBJ1-3; no definite D call. The V gene's germline CDR1 is MNHEY and CDR2 SVGAGI. Deletions cut 2 bases from V and 2 bases from J, with 10 bases between. The CDR3 sequence is 15 residues long. This CDR3 reads CASSYRGVTGNTIYF. CDR3 coding DNA: TGTGCCAGCAGTTACCGGGGAGTAACTGGAAACACCATATATTTT.

V usage is TRBV7-2 and J usage is TRBJ1-5, with D possibly TRBD1 on 6 matching bases. Trimming pared 5 bases from V and 1 base from J, leaving 12 bases between. This CDR3 has 15 amino acids. Germline CDR1 is SGHTA and CDR2 is FQGNSA. The CDR3 is CASSATGQSNQPQHF. CDR3 in DNA: TGTGCCAGCAGCGCAACAGGGCAGAGCAATCAGCCCCAGCATTTT.

The V gene is TRBV27, the J gene TRBJ1-4; D is possibly TRBD1 (5 bases). From germline, CDR1 is MNHEY and CDR2 SMNVEV (reference sequence). Trimming took 8 bases from V and 0 from J, leaving 16 bases between them. This CDR3 has 16 amino acids. The CDR3 protein is CASSARPTATNEKLFF. CDR3 nucleotide sequence: TGTGCCAGCTCCGCGAGGCCGACAGCAACTAATGAAAAACTGTTTTTT.

J is TRBJ1-5 and V is TRBV19; D possibly corresponds to TRBD1 (6 bases). There are 16 residues in the CDR3. CDR1 and CDR2 from the germline V gene are LNHDA and SQIVND (reference sequence). V lost 1 base, J lost 0 bases, and 10 bases lay in between. Here the CDR3 DNA reads TGTGCCAGTAGTATAGCTGGGACAATTAGCAATCAGCCCCAGCATTTT. Translating it yields CASSIAGTISNQPQHF.